This TCR beta chain was found in a study of PD-L1 blockade in urothelial cancer (dated by TCRdb to 2017 to 2019). Background for the entire study: All patients started therapy in about 2014 and received atezolizumab 1,200 mg intravenously every 3 weeks. About nine tenths of the roughly 29 patients were identified as males with urothelial cancer of bladder origin, and a prior smoking history was reported by 18 of 29 patients. An ECOG performance status of 0 or 1 was recorded for the patients, and 0 to 3 prior chemotherapy regimens had been received by the patients. A median of approximately 1,400 T cells and about 1,100 unique TCRs was obtained from tumor samples, and a median clonality of approximately 0.096 and a median T cell proportion of about 0.099 were observed. The study was an exploratory multi-omic analysis of somatic, immune and clinical correlates of response to PD-L1 blockade with atezolizumab in urothelial cancer. Pretreatment tumor samples and matched peripheral blood, collected serially before and after atezolizumab treatment, underwent TCR sequencing. Progression-free survival longer than 6 months counted as durable clinical benefit, and TCR features were additionally tested against both progression-free and overall survival. In the same patients, pretreatment tumors underwent whole exome sequencing and RNA sequencing in addition to TCR sequencing. Durable clinical benefit was achieved by nine patients and was not achieved by 20 patients. Under 30 patients had pretreatment blood TCR-seq, some 25 had at least one posttreatment blood collection, and some 25 had tumor TCR-seq. Tumors from two patients failed quality control and three patients lacked available tumor, so five were excluded from tumor TCR analyses. Overall study outcomes, separate from this receptor: The tumor samples were FFPE and were not collected immediately before treatment, and because only one sample per patient was used, heterogeneity may have been missed. Because of the small sample size (n ≈ 29) and the many exploratory analyses performed, the results are intended to be regarded as hypothesis-generating. Among patients with durable benefit, tumor-associated TCR clones showed greater expansion in peripheral blood 3 weeks after treatment started (n = 22, p = 0.022). A higher proportion of tumor-infiltrating T lymphocytes was found in patients with durable benefit (n of about 24, Mann-Whitney p = 0.047).

The time point label, read with the paper, signifies: pretreatment tumor sample. The cohort comprised 25 to 30 patients with locally advanced or metastatic urothelial carcinoma treated at Memorial Sloan Kettering on a trial protocol. Every piece of tumor tissue used for sequencing was obtained prior to atezolizumab dosing. The Qiagen DNeasy Blood extraction kit was used to purify genomic DNA from total PBMCs and tumor samples. About this clone: Its binding antigen is unknown. Base quality data are lacking; no much larger clone is found one base away.

Synthetic TCR analog templates were spiked into each PCR so that absolute template abundance could be estimated from read counts. For FFPE tumors, housekeeping genes were amplified and quantified to estimate usable DNA and compute T cell fraction. TCRbeta CDR3 regions were amplified from genomic DNA with bias-controlled V and J gene primers using the immunoSEQ assay. Rearranged TCRbeta segments were sequenced at approximately 20X coverage. The paper's processing steps were these. Clustering was used to correct sequencing errors, and CDR3s were annotated against IMGT so that V, D and J genes could be assigned. Only productive TCRbeta rearrangements were used in downstream analyses, excluding out-of-frame or stop-codon sequences. Clonality was computed as one minus Shannon entropy normalized by the log of the number of unique productive sequences. Fisher's exact test with Benjamini-Hochberg correction, using a cutoff of adjusted p below 0.01, was how clones that differed between time points or between blood and tumor were identified. TCRdb mirrors the immuneACCESS table, restricted to in-frame sequences. Some clones are absent from its copies; in checked studies, under half trace to an unresolved V gene, and the reason for the others is unknown. The V and J calls and clone size are taken from that table; D and trimming were inferred from the DNA. The sample table records several hundred clones; just under 40% of these occur just once. The ten top clones hold approximately 16% of the sample.

The CDR3 covers 15 residues, taking in both the cysteine and the phenylalanine. CDR3 DNA is the only sequence kept; it has 45 bases, read in frame from the first base. CDR1 and CDR2 are drawn from the germline V gene: MNHGY, SAAAGT. Clipping removes 0 bases from V and 5 bases from J, with 2 as the unmatched junction base count. This chain is built from TRBV6-8 and TRBJ1-1, with 11 central nucleotides matching TRBD1. The sequence derives from a woman over 75 with urothelial cancer. This specimen consisted of tumor tissue, obtained before atezolizumab (anti-PD-L1) treatment. The CDR3 in this case is CASSYSGTGGTEAFF. The DNA sequence reads TGTGCCAGCAGTTACTCGGGGACAGGGGGAACTGAAGCTTTCTTT.